This paragraph covers one TCR beta chain sequence. Its cognate antigen has yet to be identified. No qualities accompany the bases; no much larger clone lies one base away. The germline V gene yields SGHRS for CDR1 and YFSETQ for CDR2. From cysteine to phenylalanine, the CDR3 is 15 amino acids long. Just the 45-base CDR3 DNA is kept, in frame starting at base 1. V lost 4 bases and J lost 8 bases; the stretch between them is 18 bases long. In Seattle, one collaborating source enrolled patients while the infection was active and tracked those patients longitudinally over the course of disease. Collaborating institutions collected whole blood in K2EDTA tubes following their own protocols. For TCRbeta analysis, collaborators shipped samples as frozen whole blood, isolated PBMCs, or DNA extracted from either of those sample types. The immunoSEQ Assay, a bias-controlled multiplex PCR, was used to amplify TCRbeta CDR3 regions from genomic DNA. The original pipeline was this. The number of nucleated cells in each sample was estimated by amplification of reference gene primers within the assay. To quantify the absolute abundance of each unique TCRbeta CDR3 rearrangement, sequence reads were collapsed and filtered. For each sample, productive Simpson clonality was calculated by taking the square root of Simpson's diversity index across productive rearrangements. Sourced from immuneACCESS, this table was stored by TCRdb with only in-frame sequences that have V and J called. A share of the clones is absent; for the studies checked, an unresolved V gene accounts for under half, and the remainder has no known explanation. V, J and clone size are those of that table, while D and trimming were read from the DNA. This sample is represented by over 250,000 clones; 80% to 95% of them were singletons. The ten top clones hold 2.2% of the sample.

The sample is drawn from a study of blood T cell repertoires in COVID-19 (dated by TCRdb to 2018 to 2020). Some background on the complete study: Collaborator samples came from the United States, Italy and Spain and covered acute and convalescent phases of COVID-19. The material from the prospective study consisted of cDNA or gDNA derived from T cells, B-cell-depleted T cells, or PBMCs. Deeply sampled blood TCRbeta repertoires from subjects exposed to, actively infected with, or recovered from COVID-19 were included in the dataset. Samples were obtained from the ongoing ImmuneRACE study (first 160 participants) and from some 1,300 subjects provided by 6 global collaborators. HLA class I and class II types, where available, came from metadata supplied by the sample provider rather than from assay-based typing. A freely available public database, intended as a resource for researchers studying the immune response to SARS-CoV-2, is where the repertoires were released. Sample metadata almost always included a de-identified subject ID, COVID-19 status, age in years and sex.

Broad study findings and their caveats: Clinical and demographic metadata were provided uncurated, with the amount varying by source and participant.

This clonotype was obtained from a woman under 40 with COVID-19, enrolled during active disease. Sequenced input: peripheral blood. This sequence uses TRBV5-1 and TRBJ1-4; 6 matching bases give a weak D call of TRBD1. CDR3 region: CASSDTGSGYEKLFF. The bases are TGCGCCAGCAGCGACACAGGGTCAGGATACGAAAAACTGTTTTTT.